This T cell receptor beta chain came from a study of shared clonotypes between healthy human individuals. The CDR3 totals 16 residues. The V and J ends lost 0 bases and 2 bases, in that order; junction bases with no gene match: 5. At deep level, the assay was performed. Sequencing was performed with immunoSEQ multiplex PCR; in TCRdb, only in-frame clones are kept and a portion is missing. This sample has more than 2 million clones; roughly 95% occur once, and the top ten carry 0.9% to 1.4%. Terminally differentiated effector memory CD45RA+ cells were left out of the naive CD8 fraction, which was CD45RO-negative and positively selected for CCR7. This clone occurred a few times.

The chain is built from TRBV5-3 and TRBJ2-7; TRBD1 matches 10 bases. TRBV5-3 is an ORF; its function is uncertain. The TCR was taken from a man younger than 30 in good health. The sequencing sample was made of naive CD8+ T cells sorted from blood. The DNA for the CDR3 is TGTGCCAGAAGCTTGGCCTGGGACAGGGGTACCTACGAGCAGTACTTC. It yields the protein CARSLAWDRGTYEQYF.